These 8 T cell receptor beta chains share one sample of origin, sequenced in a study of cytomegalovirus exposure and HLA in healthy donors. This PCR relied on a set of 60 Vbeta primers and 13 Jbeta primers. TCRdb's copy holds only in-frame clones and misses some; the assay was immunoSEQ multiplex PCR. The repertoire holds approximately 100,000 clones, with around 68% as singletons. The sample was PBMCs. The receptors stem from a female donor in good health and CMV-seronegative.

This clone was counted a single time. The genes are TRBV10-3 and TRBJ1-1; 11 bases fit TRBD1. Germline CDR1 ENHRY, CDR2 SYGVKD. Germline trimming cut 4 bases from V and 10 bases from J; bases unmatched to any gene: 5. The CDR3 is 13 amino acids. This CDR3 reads CAISVGTGGRAFF. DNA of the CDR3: TGTGCCATCAGTGTGGGGACAGGGGGGAGAGCTTTCTTT.

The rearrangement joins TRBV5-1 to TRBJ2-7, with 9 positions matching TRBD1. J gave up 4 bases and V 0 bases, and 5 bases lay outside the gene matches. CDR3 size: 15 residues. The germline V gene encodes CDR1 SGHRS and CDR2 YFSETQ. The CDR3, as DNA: TGCGCCAGCAGCTTGGGAGGGACAGGGTATTACGAGCAGTACTTC. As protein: CASSLGGTGYYEQYF.

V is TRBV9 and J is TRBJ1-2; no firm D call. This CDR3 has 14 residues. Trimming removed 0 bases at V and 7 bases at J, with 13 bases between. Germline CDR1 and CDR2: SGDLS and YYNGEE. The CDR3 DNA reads TGTGCCAGCAGCGTAGGTTCACGCCCGGGTGGCTACACCTTC. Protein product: CASSVGSRPGGYTF.

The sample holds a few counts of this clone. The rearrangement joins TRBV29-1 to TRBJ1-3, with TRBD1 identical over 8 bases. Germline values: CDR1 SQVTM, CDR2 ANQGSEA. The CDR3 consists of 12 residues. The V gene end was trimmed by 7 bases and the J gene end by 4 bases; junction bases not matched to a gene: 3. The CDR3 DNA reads TGCAGCGCAGGGGGCTCCGGAAACACCATATATTTT. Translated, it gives CSAGGSGNTIYF.

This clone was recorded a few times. CDR3 in amino acids: CSVESGGETQYF. CDR3 DNA sequence: TGCAGCGTTGAATCCGGGGGGGAGACCCAGTACTTC. The V gene is TRBV29-1, the J gene TRBJ2-5, with TRBD2 identical over 7 bases. The CDR3 extends over 12 amino acids. Per germline, CDR1 SQVTM and CDR2 ANQGSEA. V shed 2 bases, J shed 5 bases, and the junction held 2 bases outside the gene matches. The full variable domain, completed using reference TRBV29-1 and TRBJ2-5, is SAVISQKPSRDICQRGTSLTIQCQVDSQVTMMFWYRQQPGQSLTLIATANQGSEATYESGFVIDKFPISRPNLTFSTLTVSNMSPEDSSIYLCSVESGGETQYFGPGTRLLVL.

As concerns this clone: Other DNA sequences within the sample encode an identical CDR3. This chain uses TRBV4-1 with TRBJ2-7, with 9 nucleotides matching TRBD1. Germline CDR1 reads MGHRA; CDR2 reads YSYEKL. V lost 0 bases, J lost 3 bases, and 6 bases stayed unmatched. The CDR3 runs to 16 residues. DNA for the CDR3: TGCGCCAGCAGCCAAGATGGGACAGGGCGGTTCTACGAGCAGTACTTC. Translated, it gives CASSQDGTGRFYEQYF.

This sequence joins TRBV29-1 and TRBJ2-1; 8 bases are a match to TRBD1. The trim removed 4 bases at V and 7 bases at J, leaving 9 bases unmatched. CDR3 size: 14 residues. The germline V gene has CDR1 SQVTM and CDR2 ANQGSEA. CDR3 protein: CSVGNNRGVNEQFF. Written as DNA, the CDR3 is TGCAGCGTTGGAAATAACAGGGGGGTGAATGAGCAGTTCTTC.

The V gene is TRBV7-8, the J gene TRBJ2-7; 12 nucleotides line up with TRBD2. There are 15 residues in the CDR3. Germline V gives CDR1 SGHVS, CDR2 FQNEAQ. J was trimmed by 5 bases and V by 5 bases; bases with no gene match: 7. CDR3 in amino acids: CASSLRLAGDHEQYF. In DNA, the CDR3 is TGTGCCAGCAGCCTAAGACTAGCGGGAGACCACGAGCAGTACTTC.